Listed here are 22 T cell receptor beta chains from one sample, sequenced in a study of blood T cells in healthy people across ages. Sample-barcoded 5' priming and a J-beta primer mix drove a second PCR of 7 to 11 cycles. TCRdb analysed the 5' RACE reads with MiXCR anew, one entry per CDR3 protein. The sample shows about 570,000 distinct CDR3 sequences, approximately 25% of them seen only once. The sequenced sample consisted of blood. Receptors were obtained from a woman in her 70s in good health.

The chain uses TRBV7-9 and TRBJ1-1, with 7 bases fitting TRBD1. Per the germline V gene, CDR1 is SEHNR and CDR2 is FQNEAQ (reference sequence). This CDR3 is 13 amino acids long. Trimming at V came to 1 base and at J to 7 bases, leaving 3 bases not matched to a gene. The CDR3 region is CASSLGGQLEAFF. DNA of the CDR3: TGTGCCAGCAGCTTAGGGGGACAGCTTGAAGCTTTCTTT.

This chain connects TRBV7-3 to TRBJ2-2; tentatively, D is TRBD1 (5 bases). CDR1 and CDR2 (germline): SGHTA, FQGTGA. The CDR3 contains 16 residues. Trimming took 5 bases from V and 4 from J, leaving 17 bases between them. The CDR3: CASSAEGAVGTGELFF. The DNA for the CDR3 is TGTGCCAGCAGCGCCGAAGGGGCAGTAGGCACCGGGGAGCTGTTTTTT.

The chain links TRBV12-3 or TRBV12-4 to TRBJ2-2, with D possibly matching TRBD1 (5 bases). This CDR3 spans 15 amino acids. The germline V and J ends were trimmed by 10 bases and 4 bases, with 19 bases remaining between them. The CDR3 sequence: CATSGKGHITGELFF. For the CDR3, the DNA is TGTGCCACGTCAGGGAAAGGACACATCACCGGGGAGCTGTTTTTT.

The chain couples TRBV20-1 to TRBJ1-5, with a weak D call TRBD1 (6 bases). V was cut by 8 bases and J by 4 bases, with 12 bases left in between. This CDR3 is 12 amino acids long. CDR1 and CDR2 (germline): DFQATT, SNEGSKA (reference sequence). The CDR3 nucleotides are TGCAGTATCGGACAGCCGAATCAGCCCCAGCATTTT. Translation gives CSIGQPNQPQHF.

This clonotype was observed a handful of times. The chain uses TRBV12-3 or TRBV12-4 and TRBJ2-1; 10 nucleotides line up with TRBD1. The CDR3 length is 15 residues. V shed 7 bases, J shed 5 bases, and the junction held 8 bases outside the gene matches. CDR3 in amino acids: CASKTGTGVNNEQFF. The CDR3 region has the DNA TGTGCCAGCAAGACCGGGACAGGGGTAAACAATGAGCAGTTCTTC.

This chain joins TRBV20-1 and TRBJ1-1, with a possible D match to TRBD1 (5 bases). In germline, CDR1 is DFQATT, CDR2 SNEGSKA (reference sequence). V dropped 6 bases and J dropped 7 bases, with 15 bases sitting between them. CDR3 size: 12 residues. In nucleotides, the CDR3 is TGCAGTGCACCCAAGGAGGGACTTGAAGCTTTCTTT. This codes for CSAPKEGLEAFF.

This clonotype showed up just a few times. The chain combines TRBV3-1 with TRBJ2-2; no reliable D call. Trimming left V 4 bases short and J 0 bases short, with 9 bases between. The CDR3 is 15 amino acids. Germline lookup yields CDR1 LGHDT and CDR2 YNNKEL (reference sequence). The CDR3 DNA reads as TGTGCCAGCAGCCGTCGACGGTCGAACACCGGGGAGCTGTTTTTT. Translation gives CASSRRRSNTGELFF.

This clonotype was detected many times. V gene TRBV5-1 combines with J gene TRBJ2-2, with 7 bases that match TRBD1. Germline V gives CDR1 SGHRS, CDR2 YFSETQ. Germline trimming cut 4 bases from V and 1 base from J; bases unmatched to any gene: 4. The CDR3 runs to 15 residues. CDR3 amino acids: CASSLDRRNTGELFF. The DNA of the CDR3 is TGCGCCAGCAGCCTGGACAGGAGGAACACCGGGGAGCTGTTTTTT.

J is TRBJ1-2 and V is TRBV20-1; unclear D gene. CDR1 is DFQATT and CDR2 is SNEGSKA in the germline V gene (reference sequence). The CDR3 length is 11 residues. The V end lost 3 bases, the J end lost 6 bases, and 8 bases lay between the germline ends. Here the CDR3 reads CSASGENGYTF. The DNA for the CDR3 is TGCAGTGCTAGTGGGGAGAATGGCTACACCTTC.

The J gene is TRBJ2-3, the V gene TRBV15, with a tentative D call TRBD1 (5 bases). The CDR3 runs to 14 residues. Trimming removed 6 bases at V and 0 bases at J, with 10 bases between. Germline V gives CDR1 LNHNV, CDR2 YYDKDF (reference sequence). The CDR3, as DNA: TGTGCCACCAGTGGGCAGGGTAGCACAGATACGCAGTATTTT. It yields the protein CATSGQGSTDTQYF.

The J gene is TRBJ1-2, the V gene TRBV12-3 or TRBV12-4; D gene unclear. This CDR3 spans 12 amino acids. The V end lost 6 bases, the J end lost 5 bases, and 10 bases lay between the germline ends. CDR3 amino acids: CASSTMGYGYTF. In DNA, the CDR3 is TGTGCCAGCAGCACGATGGGGTATGGCTACACCTTC.

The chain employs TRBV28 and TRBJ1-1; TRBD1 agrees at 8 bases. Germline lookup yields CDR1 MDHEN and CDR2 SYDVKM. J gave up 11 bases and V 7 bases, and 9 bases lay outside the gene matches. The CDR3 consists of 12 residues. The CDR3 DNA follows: TGTGCCAGCACCACCCACAGGGGGAGGGCTTTCTTT. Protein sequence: CASTTHRGRAFF.

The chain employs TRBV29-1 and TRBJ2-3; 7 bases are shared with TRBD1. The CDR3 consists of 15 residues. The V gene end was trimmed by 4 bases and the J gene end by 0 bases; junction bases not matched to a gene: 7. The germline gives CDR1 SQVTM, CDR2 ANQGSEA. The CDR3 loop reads CSVVGTDESTDTQYF. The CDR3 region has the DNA TGCAGCGTTGTCGGGACAGACGAGAGCACAGATACGCAGTATTTT.

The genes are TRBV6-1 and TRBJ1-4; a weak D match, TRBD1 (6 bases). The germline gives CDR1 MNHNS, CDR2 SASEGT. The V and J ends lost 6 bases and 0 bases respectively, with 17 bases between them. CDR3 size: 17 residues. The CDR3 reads CASSPGAEYPTNEKLFF. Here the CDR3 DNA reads TGTGCCAGCAGCCCAGGGGCCGAATACCCAACTAATGAAAAACTGTTTTTT.

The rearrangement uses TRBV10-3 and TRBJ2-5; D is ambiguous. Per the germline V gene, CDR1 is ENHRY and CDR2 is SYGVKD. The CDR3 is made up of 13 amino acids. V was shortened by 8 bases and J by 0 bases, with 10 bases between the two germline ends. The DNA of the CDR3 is TGTGCCATCGGTGCAGGCAACCAAGAGACCCAGTACTTC. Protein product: CAIGAGNQETQYF.

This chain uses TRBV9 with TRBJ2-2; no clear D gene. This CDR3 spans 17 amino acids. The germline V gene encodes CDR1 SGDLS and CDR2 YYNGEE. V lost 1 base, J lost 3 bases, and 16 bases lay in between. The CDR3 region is CASSVLSGDTYTGELFF. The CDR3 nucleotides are TGTGCCAGCAGCGTATTATCCGGTGACACCTACACCGGGGAGCTGTTTTTT.

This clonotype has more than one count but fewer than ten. The CDR3 DNA follows: TGTGCCAGCAGTTTAGCCCAGAACAATGAGCAGTTCTTC. This gives the protein CASSLAQNNEQFF. This sequence joins TRBV12-3 or TRBV12-4 and TRBJ2-1; D ambiguous. The CDR3 extends over 13 amino acids. Deletions cut 0 bases from V and 5 bases from J, with 5 bases between.

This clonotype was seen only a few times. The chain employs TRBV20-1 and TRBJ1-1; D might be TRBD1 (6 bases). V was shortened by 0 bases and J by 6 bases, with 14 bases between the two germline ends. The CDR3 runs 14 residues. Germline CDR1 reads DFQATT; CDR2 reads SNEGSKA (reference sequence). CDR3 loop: CSAREGGGWSEAFF. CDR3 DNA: TGCAGTGCTAGAGAGGGAGGGGGATGGTCTGAAGCTTTCTTT.

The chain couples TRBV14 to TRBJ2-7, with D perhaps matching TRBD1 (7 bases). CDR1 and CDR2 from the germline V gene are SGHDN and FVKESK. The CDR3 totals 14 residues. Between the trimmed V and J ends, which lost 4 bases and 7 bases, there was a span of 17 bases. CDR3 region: CASSPRDSLWEQYF. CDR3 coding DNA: TGTGCCAGCAGCCCGCGGGACAGTCTGTGGGAGCAGTACTTC.

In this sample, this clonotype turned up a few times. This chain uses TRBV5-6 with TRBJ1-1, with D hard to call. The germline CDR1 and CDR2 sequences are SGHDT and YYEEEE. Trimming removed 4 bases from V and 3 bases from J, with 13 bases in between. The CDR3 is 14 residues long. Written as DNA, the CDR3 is TGTGCCAGCAGCACCTACCACGGGTACACTGAAGCTTTCTTT. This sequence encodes CASSTYHGYTEAFF. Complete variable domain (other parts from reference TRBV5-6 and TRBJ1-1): DAGVTQSPTHLIKTRGQQVTLRCSPKSGHDTVSWYQQALGQGPQFIFQYYEEEERQRGNFPDRFSGHQFPNYSSELNVNALLLGDSALYLCASSTYHGYTEAFFGQGTRLTVV.

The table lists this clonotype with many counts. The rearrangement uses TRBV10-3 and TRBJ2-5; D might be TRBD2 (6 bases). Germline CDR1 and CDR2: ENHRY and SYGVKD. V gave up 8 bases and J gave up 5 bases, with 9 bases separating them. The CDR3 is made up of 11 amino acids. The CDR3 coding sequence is TGTGCCATCTCAGGAGGGGAGACCCAGTACTTC. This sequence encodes CAISGGETQYF.

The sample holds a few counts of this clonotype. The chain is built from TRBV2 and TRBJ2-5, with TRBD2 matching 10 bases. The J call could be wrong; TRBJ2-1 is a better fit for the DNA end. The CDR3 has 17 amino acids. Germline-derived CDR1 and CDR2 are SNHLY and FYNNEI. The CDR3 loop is CASSEIGVAGGYNEQFF. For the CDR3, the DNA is TGTGCCAGCAGTGAAATAGGAGTAGCGGGGGGATACAATGAGCAGTTCTTC.